This record covers a single T cell receptor beta chain. The target antigen is unknown. The sample comes from a study of T cell responses to AZD1222 COVID-19 vaccine. The study's findings and limits: The breadth and depth of Spike-specific TCRs increased once two AZD1222 doses had been given. There were mostly white British donors and more females than males, and clonal diversity was possibly underestimated. Across the whole spike, CD4 TCRs peaked at regions 160-218 and 743-854.

Sequenced by immunoSEQ multiplex PCR; TCRdb stores in-frame clones only, minus some. The sample lists 100,000 or so clones; approximately 90% were seen once. The CDR3 consists of 13 residues. The germline V gene has CDR1 MNHEY and CDR2 SVGEGT. V shed 6 bases and J shed 3 bases, with 11 bases lying between them. The clonotype comes from an adult in good health. This chain joins TRBV6-2 or TRBV6-3 and TRBJ1-1; TRBD1 is a possible D gene (5 bases). The material was peripheral blood, obtained on day 0 of AZD1222 vaccination. The DNA of the CDR3 is TGTGCCAGCAGCCCCAGGGTGTACACTGAAGCTTTCTTT. Residues: CASSPRVYTEAFF.